The present T cell receptor (beta chain) was sequenced within a study of tumor-infiltrating lymphocytes in localized non-small cell lung cancer. Study information: Patients included smokers and never-smokers with various histologies, some sampled after neoadjuvant chemotherapy. From each patient, both tumor and uninvolved lung, non-adjacent to tumor, were sampled.

Study-level results: T-cell fraction did not differ between immunotypes IM1 and IM2. No link was found between tumor T-cell fraction and recurrence-free survival.

Data came from immunoSEQ multiplex PCR; TCRdb stores just in-frame clones and leaves some out. The table includes 10,000 to 15,000 clones, around 80% detected once. Regarding this clone: Its target is not known.

The CDR3 consists of 16 residues. Germline values: CDR1 MGHRA, CDR2 YSYEKL. V shed 4 bases and J shed 5 bases, with 19 bases lying between them. Sample: lung tumor tissue. This TCR came from a human donor with non-small cell lung cancer. The genes are TRBV4-1 and TRBJ2-3; tentatively, D is TRBD1 or TRBD2 (5 bases each). In DNA, the CDR3 is TGCGCCAGCAGCCTCGAAGGGGCGGGCCTAAGAGATACGCAGTATTTT. Its translation is CASSLEGAGLRDTQYF.